One sample yielded the 21 T cell receptor beta chains listed below, sequenced in a study of blood T cell repertoires in COVID-19. Here immunoSEQ multiplex PCR was the method, and the copy in TCRdb shows in-frame clones only, minus some. Of over 350,000 clones in the sample, 87% were seen once. Sequenced material: PBMCs or T cells enriched from blood (not recorded which). The source of these receptors is a woman aged 50 to 60 who had recovered from COVID-19.

V gene TRBV5-1 combines with J gene TRBJ2-3; possible D gene TRBD1, 6 bases. Germline V gives CDR1 SGHRS, CDR2 YFSETQ. CDR3 length: 14 amino acids. Trimming pared 1 base from V and 5 bases from J, leaving 11 bases between. CDR3: CASSLNRDRDTQYF. The CDR3 DNA reads as TGCGCCAGCAGCTTGAACAGGGATCGAGATACGCAGTATTTT.

The gene calls are TRBV5-1 and TRBJ2-5; D might be TRBD1 (6 bases). CDR3 length: 14 residues. Germline V gives CDR1 SGHRS, CDR2 YFSETQ. V was cut by 7 bases and J by 2 bases, with 15 bases left in between. In DNA, the CDR3 is TGCGCCAGCCGCCCTCAGGGGTCTCAAGAGACCCAGTACTTC. It codes for CASRPQGSQETQYF.

The chain has TRBV30 and TRBJ2-5, with 15 bases fitting TRBD2. The germline gives CDR1 GTSNPN, CDR2 SVGIG (reference sequence). With 8 bases clipped from V and 2 bases from J, the junction kept 9 bases outside the gene matches. The CDR3 extends over 16 amino acids. CDR3 in DNA: TGTGCCCGTGGACTAGCGGGGGGGCCTTGGCAAGAGACCCAGTACTTC. Its translation: CARGLAGGPWQETQYF.

V gene TRBV2 combines with J gene TRBJ1-4; D remains ambiguous. CDR3 length: 15 amino acids. Trimming cost V 5 bases and J 7 bases, with 17 bases left between them. Germline values: CDR1 SNHLY, CDR2 FYNNEI. CDR3 in DNA: TGTGCCAGCAGTCCCAGGTTTCTTAAGGTTGAAAAACTGTTTTTT. This translates into CASSPRFLKVEKLFF. The complete variable domain, with remaining parts taken from reference TRBV2 and TRBJ1-4, reads EPEVTQTPSHQVTQMGQEVILRCVPISNHLYFYWYRQILGQKVEFLVSFYNNEISEKSEIFDDQFSVERPDGSNFTLKIRSTKLEDSAMYFCASSPRFLKVEKLFFGSGTQLSVL.

This clone was seen just once. DNA for the CDR3: TGCGCCAGCAGCCCTGGGACAGGGGGCTTTGGGGATGAGCAGTTCTTC. Translated: CASSPGTGGFGDEQFF. The chain combines TRBV5-1 with TRBJ2-1; TRBD1 matches at 12 bases. The CDR3 is 16 amino acids. Germline V CDR1 and CDR2: SGHRS, YFSETQ. Unmatched junction bases numbered 10, after V lost 4 bases and J lost 8 bases. Looking up the rest from reference TRBV5-1 and TRBJ2-1 gives the full variable domain: KAGVTQTPRYLIKTRGQQVTLSCSPISGHRSVSWYQQTPGQGLQFLFEYFSETQRNKGNFPGRFSGRQFSNSRSEMNVSTLELGDSALYLCASSPGTGGFGDEQFFGPGTRLTVL.

The gene calls are TRBV29-1 and TRBJ1-5; 7 nucleotides align to TRBD1. The length of the CDR3 is 14 residues. Germline values: CDR1 SQVTM, CDR2 ANQGSEA. Trimming at V came to 4 bases and at J to 3 bases, leaving 6 bases not matched to a gene. CDR3 nucleotide sequence: TGCAGCGTTGTGGAAGGGACAGACAATCAGCCCCAGCATTTT. Translated, it gives CSVVEGTDNQPQHF.

This clone showed up just once. J is TRBJ1-2 and V is TRBV6-5, with TRBD1 identical over 9 bases. CDR1 is MNHEY, CDR2 SVGAGI, per germline. The V gene end was trimmed by 0 bases and the J gene end by 7 bases; junction bases not matched to a gene: 3. This CDR3 region has 14 residues. CDR3 protein: CASSYSGQGSGYTF. CDR3 in DNA: TGTGCCAGCAGTTACTCGGGACAGGGCTCTGGCTACACCTTC.

V gene TRBV7-3 combines with J gene TRBJ2-4, with TRBD1 as a possible D gene (6 bases). CDR3 length equals 13 residues. The V end lost 4 bases, the J end lost 10 bases, and 14 bases lay between the germline ends. CDR1 and CDR2 from the germline V gene are SGHTA and FQGTGA. For the CDR3, the DNA is TGTGCCAGCAGCTCTACCGGGACAACAATTCAGTACTTC. It specifies CASSSTGTTIQYF.

The chain combines TRBV5-1 with TRBJ2-3; perhaps TRBD2 as D (7 bases). Trimming shortened V by 0 bases and J by 1 base, and 12 bases separated the two germline ends. Germline assignment: CDR1 SGHRS and CDR2 YFSETQ. The CDR3 contains 16 residues. This chain's CDR3 is CASSLVRGAGTDTQYF. CDR3 coding DNA: TGCGCCAGCAGCTTGGTTCGGGGGGCCGGCACAGATACGCAGTATTTT. The entire variable domain, with the rest obtained from reference TRBV5-1 and TRBJ2-3, is as follows: KAGVTQTPRYLIKTRGQQVTLSCSPISGHRSVSWYQQTPGQGLQFLFEYFSETQRNKGNFPGRFSGRQFSNSRSEMNVSTLELGDSALYLCASSLVRGAGTDTQYFGPGTRLTVL.

The chain is built from TRBV2 and TRBJ2-5; D gene ambiguous. The germline CDR1 and CDR2 sequences are SNHLY and FYNNEI. This CDR3 has 12 amino acids. Trimming took off 9 bases at V and 1 base at J, with 9 bases between the two ends. The CDR3 DNA reads TGTGCCAGGACGGGTCTCCAAGAGACCCAGTACTTC. Its translation: CARTGLQETQYF.

The chain carries TRBV9 and TRBJ1-2; 12 bases match TRBD1. The CDR3 spans 14 residues. J was trimmed by 10 bases and V by 3 bases; bases with no gene match: 7. The germline V gene encodes CDR1 SGDLS and CDR2 YYNGEE. CDR3 sequence: CASSAEGTGGVYTF. The CDR3 DNA reads as TGTGCCAGCAGCGCCGAAGGGACAGGGGGCGTCTACACCTTC.

The rearrangement links TRBV6-5 to TRBJ1-1, with 11 bases lining up with TRBD1. J was trimmed by 3 bases and V by 2 bases; bases with no gene match: 5. CDR3 length: 16 residues. The V gene's germline CDR1 is MNHEY and CDR2 SVGAGI. Here the CDR3 DNA reads TGTGCCAGCAGTTACCTACCGGGACAGGGGGACACTGAAGCTTTCTTT. Translating gives CASSYLPGQGDTEAFF.

This chain uses TRBV4-2 with TRBJ2-5, with a possible D match to TRBD2 (7 bases). This CDR3 is built from 15 residues. Germline V gene data show CDR1 as LGHNA and CDR2 as YNFKEQ. V lost 7 bases and J 2 bases, leaving 17 bases between the germline ends. The CDR3: CASTPRRGPQETQYF. Here the CDR3 DNA reads TGTGCCAGCACTCCCCGGCGGGGGCCTCAAGAGACCCAGTACTTC.

V gene TRBV19 combines with J gene TRBJ1-4; 8 nucleotides agree with TRBD1. CDR1 and CDR2 (germline): LNHDA, SQIVND (reference sequence). J gave up 3 bases and V 5 bases, and 8 bases lay outside the gene matches. The CDR3 consists of 16 residues. CDR3 loop: CASSFVGGQANEKLFF. CDR3 nucleotides: TGTGCCAGTAGTTTCGTCGGGGGACAGGCTAATGAAAAACTGTTTTTT.

The chain couples TRBV7-2 to TRBJ1-5; D not certain. The CDR3 sequence is 14 residues long. V shed 2 bases and J shed 6 bases, with 11 bases lying between them. Germline V gene sequence: CDR1 SGHTA, CDR2 FQGNSA. CDR3: CASSLSGGGQPQHF. The CDR3 DNA sequence: TGTGCCAGCAGCTTATCGGGTGGAGGTCAGCCCCAGCATTTT.

The chain recombines TRBV28 with TRBJ2-1; D is unresolved. In germline, CDR1 is MDHEN, CDR2 SYDVKM. The V end was cut by 3 bases, the J end by 4 bases, with 7 bases between. This CDR3 comprises 13 residues. DNA for the CDR3: TGTGCCAGCAGTTTGCCCAGATACAATGAGCAGTTCTTC. Its protein product is CASSLPRYNEQFF.

This clone was recorded many times. V is TRBV6-5 and J is TRBJ2-3, with 11 bases aligning to TRBD2. This CDR3 comprises 15 residues. CDR1 and CDR2 (germline): MNHEY, SVGAGI. V was pared by 8 bases and J by 3 bases, with 7 bases of the junction left unmatched. The CDR3 region is CASGKLAGDTDTQYF. The DNA for the CDR3 is TGTGCCAGCGGAAAACTAGCGGGGGATACAGATACGCAGTATTTT.

This clone has a single count. This chain uses TRBV7-8 with TRBJ1-1; TRBD1 might be the D (6 bases). The CDR3 totals 14 residues. V lost 2 bases to trimming and J lost 5 bases, with 12 bases between them. Germline-derived CDR1 and CDR2 are SGHVS and FQNEAQ. Here the CDR3 reads CASSLTGWGTEAFF. CDR3 bases: TGTGCCAGCAGCTTAACAGGGTGGGGAACTGAAGCTTTCTTT.

V usage is TRBV7-2 and J usage is TRBJ1-2, with 7 bases identical to TRBD1. CDR1 SGHTA and CDR2 FQGNSA come from the germline V gene. This CDR3 comprises 15 residues. J lost 8 bases, V lost 2 bases, and 11 bases had no gene match. In DNA form, the CDR3 reads TGTGCCAGCAGCTTATCCGGACAGGTCGGGTACGGCTACACCTTC. As protein: CASSLSGQVGYGYTF.

V gene TRBV7-9 combines with J gene TRBJ2-5; TRBD2 might be the D (5 bases). CDR1 is SEHNR, CDR2 FQNEAQ, per germline (reference sequence). V was cut by 5 bases and J by 0 bases, with 7 bases left in between. The CDR3 contains 13 residues. CDR3 protein: CASSGSYQETQYF. The CDR3 region has the DNA TGTGCCAGCAGCGGGAGTTACCAAGAGACCCAGTACTTC.

This clone was counted a single time. The V gene is TRBV4-1, the J gene TRBJ1-6; the D gene is possibly TRBD1 (5 bases). The CDR3 is 16 residues long. Trimming pared 1 base from V and 6 bases from J, leaving 13 bases between. Germline V gene data show CDR1 as MGHRA and CDR2 as YSYEKL. Here the CDR3 reads CASSQGVGPGNSPLHF. The DNA for the CDR3 is TGCGCCAGCAGCCAAGGAGTGGGGCCGGGTAATTCACCCCTCCACTTT.